One and the same sample provided the 17 T cell receptor beta chains below, sequenced in a study of shared clonotypes between healthy human individuals (dated by TCRdb to 2018 to 2020). The protocol used for the library was the immunoSEQ multiplex PCR assay. TCRdb carries this immuneACCESS record with in-frame sequences only. Its versions omit some clonotypes, under half of them owing to an unresolved V gene in the studies checked, with the rest unexplained. The sample table shows about 500,000 clones, and roughly three quarters are seen once. The ten biggest clones cover approximately 12% of the sample. The sample consisted of PBMCs. The source is a woman in her thirties or forties in good health. Some clones in this sample may be carry-over from other donors' samples.

Note on this clone: This specimen includes other DNA sequences encoding the same CDR3. V usage is TRBV5-1 and J usage is TRBJ1-4, with D uncertain. This CDR3 region has 14 residues. The V and J ends lost 0 bases and 0 bases respectively, with 3 bases between them. The germline CDR1 and CDR2 sequences are SGHRS and YFSETQ. CDR3 sequence: CASSLDATNEKLFF. CDR3 in DNA: TGCGCCAGCAGCTTGGATGCAACTAATGAAAAACTGTTTTTT.

The chain links TRBV11-2 to TRBJ2-7; a possible D gene is TRBD2 (5 bases). CDR1 is SGHAT, CDR2 FQNNGV, per germline. The CDR3 contains 14 residues. V was cut by 1 base and J by 5 bases, with 12 bases left in between. The CDR3 protein is CASSLADWFDEQYF. As DNA, the CDR3 is TGTGCCAGCAGCTTAGCGGACTGGTTCGACGAGCAGTACTTC. Drawing the rest from reference TRBV11-2 and TRBJ2-7, the complete variable domain is EAGVAQSPRYKIIEKRQSVAFWCNPISGHATLYWYQQILGQGPKLLIQFQNNGVVDDSQLPKDRFSAERLKGVDSTLKIQPAKLEDSAVYLCASSLADWFDEQYFGPGTRLTVT.

V gene TRBV19 combines with J gene TRBJ1-2; 9 positions agree with TRBD1. CDR3 length: 14 residues. Germline V gene lookup returns CDR1 LNHDA and CDR2 SQIVND (reference sequence). V was pared by 8 bases and J by 8 bases, with 12 bases of the junction left unmatched. The CDR3 protein is CASYNRTGDRGYTF. The CDR3 coding sequence is TGTGCCAGTTATAATCGGACAGGGGATCGCGGCTACACCTTC.

This chain links TRBV28 with TRBJ2-1; 7 nucleotides line up with TRBD1. The V and J ends lost 6 bases and 6 bases, in that order; junction bases with no gene match: 5. This CDR3 is built from 13 residues. Germline CDR1 reads MDHEN; CDR2 reads SYDVKM. As DNA, the CDR3 is TGTGCCAGCAGGACAGGGCCCTCCAATGAGCAGTTCTTC. Residues: CASRTGPSNEQFF.

The CDR3, as DNA: TGCGCCAGCAGCATTGGGACTAGCGGATTCACAGATACGCAGTATTTT. Encoded protein: CASSIGTSGFTDTQYF. V is TRBV5-1 and J is TRBJ2-3, with TRBD2 matching 11 bases. The ends lost 4 bases at V and 2 bases at J; junction bases unmatched: 6. The CDR3 consists of 16 residues. CDR1 is SGHRS, CDR2 YFSETQ, per germline. Complete variable domain (other parts from reference TRBV5-1 and TRBJ2-3): KAGVTQTPRYLIKTRGQQVTLSCSPISGHRSVSWYQQTPGQGLQFLFEYFSETQRNKGNFPGRFSGRQFSNSRSEMNVSTLELGDSALYLCASSIGTSGFTDTQYFGPGTRLTVL.

The chain is built from TRBV5-1 and TRBJ2-3; weak D call: TRBD2 (6 bases). Germline V gives CDR1 SGHRS, CDR2 YFSETQ. With 1 base removed from V and 2 bases from J, the gap between germline ends came to 14 bases. This CDR3 spans 16 amino acids. CDR3 sequence: CASSLTRTSSTDTQYF. DNA for the CDR3: TGCGCCAGCAGCTTGACCAGAACTAGCTCCACAGATACGCAGTATTTT.

V is TRBV27 and J is TRBJ2-1; 7 nucleotides align to TRBD1. This CDR3 comprises 14 residues. Germline-derived CDR1 and CDR2 are MNHEY and SMNVEV (reference sequence). The V segment lost 5 bases and the J segment 8 bases; nucleotides outside the gene matches: 9. CDR3 protein: CASSPSNRGYEQFF. The CDR3 coding sequence is TGTGCCAGCAGTCCTAGTAACAGGGGCTATGAGCAGTTCTTC.

J is TRBJ1-1 and V is TRBV29-1, with D uncertain. This CDR3 comprises 10 residues. With 3 bases removed from V and 6 bases from J, the gap between germline ends came to 5 bases. CDR1 is SQVTM and CDR2 is ANQGSEA in the germline V gene. CDR3 amino acids: CSVDRAEAFF. The DNA of the CDR3 is TGCAGCGTTGATAGAGCTGAAGCTTTCTTT. Full variable domain (outside the CDR3, taken from reference TRBV29-1 and TRBJ1-1): SAVISQKPSRDICQRGTSLTIQCQVDSQVTMMFWYRQQPGQSLTLIATANQGSEATYESGFVIDKFPISRPNLTFSTLTVSNMSPEDSSIYLCSVDRAEAFFGQGTRLTVV.

CDR3 in amino acids: CASSLAPGVLSEQYF. CDR3 DNA sequence: TGTGCCAGCAGCTTAGCCCCAGGGGTCCTGAGCGAGCAGTACTTC. The J gene is TRBJ2-7, the V gene TRBV7-2; D might be TRBD1 (6 bases). CDR1 and CDR2 (germline): SGHTA, FQGNSA. This CDR3 comprises 15 residues. Between the trimmed V and J ends, which lost 0 bases and 6 bases, there was a span of 15 bases.

The chain joins TRBV6-6 to TRBJ2-5, with D perhaps matching TRBD2 (5 bases). V was trimmed by 2 bases and J by 2 bases, leaving 9 bases between them. The CDR3 is made up of 14 amino acids. Germline V gives CDR1 MNHNY, CDR2 SVGAGI (reference sequence). CDR3 in DNA: TGTGCCAGCAGTTACGGCGGGTCGCAAGAGACCCAGTACTTC. Protein product: CASSYGGSQETQYF.

The gene calls are TRBV19 and TRBJ2-1; D is uncertain. Trimming pared 5 bases from V and 3 bases from J, leaving 14 bases between. Germline V lookup: CDR1 LNHDA, CDR2 SQIVND (reference sequence). CDR3 length equals 15 residues. The DNA for the CDR3 is TGTGCCAGTAGTCTGCAGGATGCCATCTACAATGAGCAGTTCTTC. Translation: CASSLQDAIYNEQFF.

V usage is TRBV18 and J usage is TRBJ2-1, with 8 bases aligning to TRBD1. Germline V gives CDR1 KGHSH, CDR2 LQKENI. The CDR3 is made up of 13 amino acids. Trimming removed 6 bases from V and 5 bases from J; junction bases left unmatched: 3. Here the CDR3 reads CASSPGQDNEQFF. The DNA of the CDR3 is TGTGCCAGCTCGCCGGGACAGGACAATGAGCAGTTCTTC.

The rearrangement links TRBV6-4 to TRBJ2-1; 13 nucleotides match TRBD2. Germline CDR1 reads MRHNA; CDR2 reads SNTAGT. This CDR3 region has 15 residues. V lost 5 bases and J lost 8; bases outside the gene matches: 6. CDR3 sequence: CASSPTSGRGDEQFF. The CDR3 DNA follows: TGTGCCAGCAGTCCTACTAGCGGGAGGGGAGATGAGCAGTTCTTC.

This chain links TRBV18 with TRBJ2-1; D is undetermined. CDR3 length: 18 residues. Trimming removed 1 base from V and 0 bases from J, with 16 bases in between. Germline CDR1 and CDR2: KGHSH and LQKENI. CDR3 sequence: CASSPRHEPRSSYNEQFF. The CDR3 region has the DNA TGTGCCAGCTCACCACGTCATGAGCCGCGGAGCTCCTACAATGAGCAGTTCTTC.

As concerns this clone: Other DNA sequences in the same sample also yield this CDR3. The chain joins TRBV28 to TRBJ1-4; 9 nucleotides agree with TRBD1. Germline-derived CDR1 and CDR2 are MDHEN and SYDVKM. The ends lost 6 bases at V and 7 bases at J; junction bases unmatched: 9. The CDR3 consists of 15 residues. CDR3: CASSPTGGRSEKLFF. In nucleotides, the CDR3 is TGTGCCAGCAGCCCAACAGGGGGCAGGAGTGAAAAACTGTTTTTT.

This chain links TRBV5-4 with TRBJ2-2; D is uncertain. The germline CDR1 and CDR2 sequences are SGHNT and YYREEE (reference sequence). Trimming took 4 bases from V and 5 from J, leaving 12 bases between them. This CDR3 is 14 amino acids long. CDR3 region: CASSQGLETGELFF. The CDR3 DNA follows: TGTGCCAGCAGCCAAGGGCTGGAAACCGGGGAGCTGTTTTTT.

The chain employs TRBV5-1 and TRBJ2-1; D may match TRBD1 or TRBD2 (5 bases each). Trimming cost V 4 bases and J 6 bases, with 17 bases left between them. This CDR3 has 15 amino acids. From germline, CDR1 is SGHRS and CDR2 YFSETQ. CDR3 sequence reads: CASSLRGLRGNEQFF. CDR3 bases: TGCGCCAGCAGCCTTAGGGGCCTGAGGGGCAATGAGCAGTTCTTC.